This note documents a single TCR beta chain sequence. As yet, its antigen is unknown. The method was immunoSEQ multiplex PCR; TCRdb's version includes in-frame clones alone and lacks a portion of them. There are hundreds of thousands of clones in the sample; 60% to 75% occur only once, and around 2% lies in the top ten. These data are taken from a study of shared clonotypes between healthy human individuals. General study findings and limits: Sharing across a handful of donors was seen in 4% to 6.5% of naive CD4 clonotypes. It was expected that sequencing depth would affect clonotype sharing among donors.

All donors were healthy HIV-negative adults lacking recent acute infections or vaccinations. The source of this sequence is a woman in her 30s in good health. Sequenced material: memory CD4+ T cells sorted from blood. Specified subset: CD45RA-negative fraction.

The DNA for the CDR3 is TGTGCCAGCAGCAAGGGACTACCTTACGAGCAGTACTTC. As protein: CASSKGLPYEQYF. The chain recombines TRBV5-6 with TRBJ2-7; 7 bases fit TRBD2. Trimming removed 4 bases from V and 4 bases from J; junction bases left unmatched: 5. The germline CDR1 and CDR2 sequences are SGHDT and YYEEEE. The CDR3 loop spans 13 amino acids.